These 28 T cell receptor beta chains originate from one sample sequenced in a study of CD8+ T cells in alopecia areata. Sequencing used cDNA as its template, made by extracting RNA and reverse transcribing it. The table came from immunoSEQ multiplex PCR; TCRdb's copy has only in-frame clones and leaves some out. The data show about 200,000 clones, nearly 60% seen once. Documented treatment: oral pan-JAK inhibitor, 5-10 mg twice daily. The sequences come from CD4+ T cells sorted from blood, collected at week 24, from a patient treated with tofacitinib. The receptors shown here come from a human donor with alopecia areata.

This clone was detected only once. V and J are TRBV7-2 and TRBJ2-7; the D is unclear. The germline V gene encodes CDR1 SGHTA and CDR2 FQGNSA. The V end lost 5 bases, the J end lost 1 base, and 12 bases lay between the germline ends. CDR3 length equals 14 residues. CDR3 nucleotide sequence: TGTGCCAGCAGCCGAGGCTCGGTTTCCTACGAGCAGTACTTC. This codes for CASSRGSVSYEQYF. Full variable domain (remainder filled in from reference TRBV7-2 and TRBJ2-7): GAGVSQSPSNKVTEKGKDVELRCDPISGHTALYWYRQSLGQGLEFLIYFQGNSAPDKSGLPSDRFSAERTGGSVSTLTIQRTQQEDSAVYLCASSRGSVSYEQYFGPGTRLTVT.

This chain links TRBV5-6 with TRBJ2-3, with D perhaps matching TRBD2 (5 bases). The CDR3 consists of 15 residues. V lost 0 bases, J lost 4 bases, and 12 bases lay in between. In germline, CDR1 is SGHDT, CDR2 YYEEEE. CDR3 protein: CASSLAPARADTQYF. CDR3 in DNA: TGTGCCAGCAGCTTGGCACCAGCGCGGGCAGATACGCAGTATTTT.

The V gene is TRBV2, the J gene TRBJ2-7; D is unresolved. The V gene lost 8 bases and the J gene lost 1 base, with 9 bases spanning the gap. CDR1 is SNHLY, CDR2 FYNNEI, per germline. This CDR3 has 12 residues. As DNA, the CDR3 is TGTGCCAGCGGGCAGTTATCCTACGAGCAGTACTTC. This translates into CASGQLSYEQYF.

This clone was recorded once. The chain combines TRBV29-1 with TRBJ2-5; D remains ambiguous. This CDR3 spans 14 amino acids. CDR1 is SQVTM, CDR2 ANQGSEA, per germline. The germline V and J ends were trimmed by 3 bases and 2 bases, with 13 bases remaining between them. The CDR3 bases are TGCAGCGTTGATGCGCGGACCCTGCAAGAGACCCAGTACTTC. Translating gives CSVDARTLQETQYF.

V usage is TRBV29-1 and J usage is TRBJ1-2, with TRBD1 matching over 9 bases. The germline CDR1 and CDR2 sequences are SQVTM and ANQGSEA. This CDR3 has 13 residues. After removal of 7 bases from V and 8 bases from J, the junction contained 11 bases not matched to a gene. The CDR3 region is CSAVRDRERGYTF. The CDR3 region has the DNA TGCAGCGCTGTCCGGGACAGGGAAAGGGGCTACACCTTC.

This chain connects TRBV15 to TRBJ1-1; D is undetermined. Deletions cut 3 bases from V and 1 base from J, with 12 bases between. The germline V gene has CDR1 LNHNV and CDR2 YYDKDF (reference sequence). This CDR3 is 15 amino acids long. In nucleotides, the CDR3 is TGTGCCACCAGCAGTTCCTTCCTTCAGAACACTGAAGCTTTCTTT. Amino acid sequence: CATSSSFLQNTEAFF.

This clone was seen only a few times. The chain combines TRBV7-2 with TRBJ1-5; 7 positions agree with TRBD1. The CDR3 sequence is 14 residues long. Germline trimming cut 5 bases from V and 6 bases from J; bases unmatched to any gene: 7. Germline CDR1 SGHTA, CDR2 FQGNSA. The CDR3 loop reads CASSTRQGVQPQHF. CDR3 nucleotide sequence: TGTGCCAGCAGCACGCGACAGGGTGTTCAGCCCCAGCATTTT.

V and J are TRBV7-2 and TRBJ2-3; possibly TRBD2 for D (6 bases). The CDR3 is made up of 16 amino acids. The V end was cut by 3 bases, the J end by 0 bases, with 13 bases between. The germline V gene encodes CDR1 SGHTA and CDR2 FQGNSA. The CDR3: CASSFRRAGSTDTQYF. The CDR3 region has the DNA TGTGCCAGCAGCTTCAGGAGGGCAGGCAGCACAGATACGCAGTATTTT.

The V call is TRBV9, the J call TRBJ2-5, with D perhaps TRBD1 (6 bases). Deletions cut 3 bases from V and 6 bases from J, with 12 bases between. Germline V gene sequence: CDR1 SGDLS, CDR2 YYNGEE. This CDR3 is built from 13 residues. The CDR3 coding sequence is TGTGCCAGCAGCGAACAGGGAGCCAAGACCCAGTACTTC. Its translation: CASSEQGAKTQYF.

The chain is built from TRBV7-6 and TRBJ2-1; D remains unclear. Trimming took off 2 bases at V and 8 bases at J, with 7 bases between the two ends. Germline V gene sequence: CDR1 SGHVS, CDR2 FNYEAQ. There are 12 residues in the CDR3. The CDR3 loop reads CASSLLSDEQFF. CDR3 sequence (DNA): TGTGCCAGCAGCTTACTGTCGGATGAGCAGTTCTTC.

The V and J genes are TRBV2 and TRBJ2-1; possibly TRBD1 for D (7 bases). Germline CDR1 SNHLY, CDR2 FYNNEI. The CDR3 is 15 amino acids. The V end lost 7 bases, the J end lost 7 bases, and 20 bases lay between the germline ends. The CDR3 sequence is CASNPRAGGGNEQFF. The CDR3 coding sequence is TGTGCCAGCAACCCCCGCGCAGGGGGAGGTAATGAGCAGTTCTTC.

This clone has only a few counts. V is TRBV14 and J is TRBJ2-3; TRBD1 matches 7 bases. CDR3 size: 15 residues. Germline assignment: CDR1 SGHDN and CDR2 FVKESK. V shed 4 bases and J 2 bases; nucleotides not matched to a gene: 6. The CDR3 reads CASSPPGQLTDTQYF. In DNA, the CDR3 is TGTGCCAGCAGCCCCCCGGGACAGCTCACAGATACGCAGTATTTT.

The sample holds many counts of this clone. The chain has TRBV7-8 and TRBJ1-2; 8 nucleotides match TRBD1. Germline CDR1 reads SGHVS; CDR2 reads FQNEAQ. This CDR3 comprises 12 residues. The V and J ends lost 3 bases and 6 bases, in that order; junction bases with no gene match: 0. The CDR3: CASSLTGDGYTF. CDR3 nucleotides: TGTGCCAGCAGCTTGACAGGGGATGGCTACACCTTC.

The chain recombines TRBV7-3 with TRBJ2-7, with D tentatively TRBD2 (5 bases). Trimming pared 2 bases from V and 3 bases from J, leaving 8 bases between. Germline-derived CDR1 and CDR2 are SGHTA and FQGTGA. CDR3 length: 13 amino acids. The CDR3 region is CASSLFRGYEQYF. DNA for the CDR3: TGTGCCAGCAGCTTATTCCGGGGCTACGAGCAGTACTTC.

V gene TRBV30 combines with J gene TRBJ1-1, with 9 bases identical to TRBD1. J lost 4 bases, V lost 3 bases, and 12 bases had no gene match. Germline loops: CDR1 GTSNPN, CDR2 SVGIG (reference sequence). This CDR3 spans 16 amino acids. CDR3 coding DNA: TGTGCCTGGAGAAGGGACAGGGCCACACCGAGCACTGAAGCTTTCTTT. It translates to CAWRRDRATPSTEAFF. Full variable domain (outside the CDR3, taken from reference TRBV30 and TRBJ1-1): SQTIHQWPATLVQPVGSPLSLECTVEGTSNPNLYWYRQAAGRGLQLLFYSVGIGQISSEVPQNLSASRPQDRQFILSSKKLLLSDSGFYLCAWRRDRATPSTEAFFGQGTRLTVV.

This chain joins TRBV5-4 and TRBJ2-1, with 8 bases that match TRBD1. J was trimmed by 5 bases and V by 3 bases; bases with no gene match: 7. Germline values: CDR1 SGHNT, CDR2 YYREEE (reference sequence). The CDR3 length is 15 residues. The CDR3 reads CASSSGTGTNNEQFF. DNA for the CDR3: TGTGCCAGCAGCTCCGGGACAGGAACAAACAATGAGCAGTTCTTC.

This chain links TRBV7-2 with TRBJ2-3; possible D gene TRBD2, 5 bases. CDR3 size: 16 residues. Trimming left V 5 bases short and J 2 bases short, with 17 bases between. The germline gives CDR1 SGHTA, CDR2 FQGNSA. The CDR3 reads CASSKNEGLSTDTQYF. For the CDR3, the DNA is TGTGCCAGCAGCAAAAACGAGGGTCTATCCACAGATACGCAGTATTTT.

This sequence joins TRBV5-1 and TRBJ2-5; 11 bases line up with TRBD1. CDR3 length: 15 amino acids. With 5 bases clipped from V and 5 bases from J, the junction kept 8 bases outside the gene matches. From germline, CDR1 is SGHRS and CDR2 YFSETQ. The CDR3 DNA reads TGCGCCAGCAGACCGGACAGGGGGCGAGGGGAGACCCAGTACTTC. It is translated as CASRPDRGRGETQYF.

The chain couples TRBV28 to TRBJ1-2, with TRBD1 as a possible D gene (5 bases). The CDR3 sequence is 14 residues long. Germline assignment: CDR1 MDHEN and CDR2 SYDVKM. The V end was cut by 1 base, the J end by 5 bases, with 11 bases between. DNA of the CDR3: TGTGCCAGCAGTTTATCAGGGAAGGGGTATGGCTACACCTTC. Protein product: CASSLSGKGYGYTF.

The chain combines TRBV5-1 with TRBJ2-7, with D possibly TRBD1 on 5 matching bases. The V gene lost 4 bases and the J gene lost 0 bases, with 14 bases spanning the gap. The germline V gene encodes CDR1 SGHRS and CDR2 YFSETQ. The CDR3 is made up of 15 amino acids. CDR3 protein: CASSLGAESSYEQYF. The CDR3 DNA follows: TGCGCCAGCAGCCTTGGGGCGGAGAGCTCCTACGAGCAGTACTTC.

This CDR3 is CASSVTGTGNEQYF. CDR3 coding DNA: TGCGCCAGCAGCGTGACCGGGACAGGGAACGAGCAGTACTTC. The V call is TRBV5-1, the J call TRBJ2-7; 9 bases align to TRBD1. V shed 4 bases, J shed 5 bases, and the junction held 7 bases outside the gene matches. Per germline, CDR1 SGHRS and CDR2 YFSETQ. This CDR3 contains 14 residues.

CDR3 loop: CASSSRQGAKTEAFF. Here the CDR3 DNA reads TGTGCCAGCAGCTCAAGACAGGGGGCGAAAACTGAAGCTTTCTTT. The chain links TRBV7-6 to TRBJ1-1; TRBD1 agrees at 10 bases. The CDR3 is made up of 15 amino acids. With 4 bases clipped from V and 5 bases from J, the junction kept 7 bases outside the gene matches. The germline V gene has CDR1 SGHVS and CDR2 FNYEAQ. The whole variable domain, filled in from reference TRBV7-6 and TRBJ1-1, reads GAGVSQSPRYKVTKRGQDVALRCDPISGHVSLYWYRQALGQGPEFLTYFNYEAQQDKSGLPNDRFSAERPEGSISTLTIQRTEQRDSAMYRCASSSRQGAKTEAFFGQGTRLTVV.

This chain connects TRBV7-2 to TRBJ2-7; the match to TRBD2 covers 16 bases. Germline values: CDR1 SGHTA, CDR2 FQGNSA. CDR3 size: 17 residues. V shed 6 bases and J 7 bases; nucleotides not matched to a gene: 12. This CDR3 is CASRPPGLAGGQGEQYF. The CDR3 nucleotides are TGTGCCAGCAGACCTCCGGGACTAGCGGGAGGGCAAGGGGAGCAGTACTTC.

The J gene is TRBJ2-1, the V gene TRBV28; weak D call: TRBD1 (6 bases). There are 14 residues in the CDR3. Trimming left V 5 bases short and J 4 bases short, with 12 bases between. Germline-derived CDR1 and CDR2 are MDHEN and SYDVKM. The DNA of the CDR3 is TGTGCCAGCAGTCTCGGACAGAAATACAATGAGCAGTTCTTC. This sequence encodes CASSLGQKYNEQFF.

The chain employs TRBV6-5 and TRBJ1-4, with D unresolved. Germline values: CDR1 MNHEY, CDR2 SVGAGI. The CDR3 is 11 amino acids. Between the trimmed V and J ends, which lost 8 bases and 7 bases, there was a span of 8 bases. The CDR3 DNA reads as TGTGCCAGCGGACGGGTTGAAAAACTGTTTTTT. Translating it yields CASGRVEKLFF.

The V gene is TRBV10-3, the J gene TRBJ2-3; 10 bases agree with TRBD1. This CDR3 contains 17 residues. Germline CDR1 reads ENHRY; CDR2 reads SYGVKD. The J segment lost 1 base and the V segment lost 5 bases, leaving 9 bases of the junction unmatched. CDR3 amino acids: CAISLTAGTGGTDTQYF. The CDR3 bases are TGTGCCATCAGTTTGACGGCCGGGACAGGGGGCACAGATACGCAGTATTTT.

The genes are TRBV5-1 and TRBJ1-1; D gene ambiguous. Germline V gene data show CDR1 as SGHRS and CDR2 as YFSETQ. The CDR3 is 13 amino acids. V shed 4 bases and J shed 0 bases, with 7 bases lying between them. As DNA, the CDR3 is TGCGCCAGCAGCCTATCACTGAACACTGAAGCTTTCTTT. This translates into CASSLSLNTEAFF.

Concerning this clone itself: At one boundary the junction diverges from the germline segment, which might be a read error. The chain couples TRBV18 to TRBJ2-7, with a tentative D call TRBD1 (5 bases). CDR1 is KGHSH, CDR2 LQKENI, per germline. The CDR3 spans 14 residues. CDR3 protein: CASSPRSTDNEQYF. DNA for the CDR3: TGTGCCAGCTCCCCACGCAGCACGGACAACGAGCAGTACTTC.